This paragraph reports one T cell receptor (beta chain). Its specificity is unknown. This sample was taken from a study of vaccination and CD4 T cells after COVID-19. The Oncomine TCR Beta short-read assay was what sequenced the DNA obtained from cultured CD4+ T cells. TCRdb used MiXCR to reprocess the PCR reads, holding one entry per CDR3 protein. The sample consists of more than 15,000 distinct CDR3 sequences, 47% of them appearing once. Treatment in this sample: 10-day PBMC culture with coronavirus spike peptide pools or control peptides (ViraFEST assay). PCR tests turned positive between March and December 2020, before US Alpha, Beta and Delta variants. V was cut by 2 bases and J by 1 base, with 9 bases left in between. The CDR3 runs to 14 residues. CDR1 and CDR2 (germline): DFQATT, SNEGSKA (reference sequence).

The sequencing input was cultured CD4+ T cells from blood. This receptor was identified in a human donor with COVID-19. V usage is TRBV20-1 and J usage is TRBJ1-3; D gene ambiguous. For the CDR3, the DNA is TGCAGTGCTAGACGAACTGGATCTGGAAACACCATATATTTT. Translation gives CSARRTGSGNTIYF.